This TCR beta chain comes out of a study of T cell responses to AZD1222 COVID-19 vaccine. For the study at large: Investigators merged groups given second doses at roughly 4 or roughly 12 weeks.

Notes on this clone: Its antigen remains unknown.

CDR3 length: 13 residues. Trimming removed 7 bases at V and 6 bases at J, with 12 bases between. Per the germline V gene, CDR1 is SNHLY and CDR2 is FYNNEI. Points from the study as a whole: Only 6 or 7 AZD1222 recipients tested seropositive at baseline. Breadth and depth of Spike-specific TCRs rose after two AZD1222 doses.

The protocol was immunoSEQ multiplex PCR, while the TCRdb copy is restricted to in-frame clones and leaves out a portion. The sample lists 100,000 to 150,000 clones, approximately 84% occurring once. The sample in question was peripheral blood, obtained on day 0 of AZD1222 vaccination. The chain combines TRBV2 with TRBJ2-2; the D gene is possibly TRBD1 (6 bases). The TCR was taken from an adult in good health. The CDR3 region is CASKKTGSGELFF. As DNA, the CDR3 is TGTGCCAGCAAGAAAACAGGGTCCGGGGAGCTGTTTTTT.